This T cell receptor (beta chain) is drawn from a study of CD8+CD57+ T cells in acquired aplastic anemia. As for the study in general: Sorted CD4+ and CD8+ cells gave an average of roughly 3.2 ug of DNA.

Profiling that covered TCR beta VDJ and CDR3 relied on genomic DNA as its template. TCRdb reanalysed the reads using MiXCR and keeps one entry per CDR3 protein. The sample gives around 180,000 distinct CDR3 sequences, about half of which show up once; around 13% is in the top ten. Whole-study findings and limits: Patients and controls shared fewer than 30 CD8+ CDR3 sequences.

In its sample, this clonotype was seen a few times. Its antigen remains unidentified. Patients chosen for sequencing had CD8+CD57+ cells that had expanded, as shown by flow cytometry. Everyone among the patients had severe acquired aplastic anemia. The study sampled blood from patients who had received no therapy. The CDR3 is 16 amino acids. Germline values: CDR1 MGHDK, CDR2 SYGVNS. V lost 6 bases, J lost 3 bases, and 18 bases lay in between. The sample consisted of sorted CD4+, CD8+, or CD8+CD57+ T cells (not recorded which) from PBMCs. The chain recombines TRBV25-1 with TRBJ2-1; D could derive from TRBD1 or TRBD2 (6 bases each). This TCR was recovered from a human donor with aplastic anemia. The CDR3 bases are TGTGCCAGCAGCACAGGGTTCGGGCGGGACTACAATGAGCAGTTCTTC. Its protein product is CASSTGFGRDYNEQFF. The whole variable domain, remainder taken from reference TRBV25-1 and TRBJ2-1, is EADIYQTPRYLVIGTGKKITLECSQTMGHDKMYWYQQDPGMELHLIHYSYGVNSTEKGDLSSESTVSRIRTEHFPLTLESARPSHTSQYLCASSTGFGRDYNEQFFGPGTRLTVL.